These 18 T cell receptor beta chains share one sample of origin, sequenced in a study of early T cells in non-severe SARS-CoV-2 infection. TCRdb ran MiXCR on the 5' RACE reads and lists one entry per CDR3 protein. The repertoire holds some 64,000 distinct CDR3 sequences, with roughly 13% as singletons. Material: whole blood. The source of these receptors is an adult who was a healthcare worker with PCR-confirmed SARS-CoV-2 infection or an uninfected control (not recorded which).

This clonotype was observed a handful of times. The V gene is TRBV7-9, the J gene TRBJ2-2; D remains ambiguous. The CDR3 is made up of 11 amino acids. Deletions cut 5 bases from V and 9 bases from J, with 7 bases between. Germline V gene sequence: CDR1 SEHNR, CDR2 FQNEAQ (reference sequence). The CDR3 DNA follows: TGTGCCAGCAGCCCCGCCAGGGAGCTGTTTTTT. Its protein product is CASSPARELFF.

For this clonotype: A clone one base away is much larger, so this may be a read error. The rearrangement uses TRBV7-6 and TRBJ1-2; 9 bases align to TRBD1. The CDR3 extends over 13 amino acids. V trimming: 4 bases; J trimming: 4 bases; junction bases outside the gene matches: 1. Germline V gives CDR1 SGHVS, CDR2 FNYEAQ. The CDR3 region has the DNA TGTGCCAGCAGCTCGACAGGGGGCTATGGCTACACCTTC. This sequence encodes CASSSTGGYGYTF.

V gene TRBV24-1 combines with J gene TRBJ2-1, with TRBD2 as a possible D gene (7 bases). The CDR3 consists of 14 residues. V gave up 9 bases and J gave up 4 bases, with 15 bases separating them. In germline, CDR1 is KGHDR, CDR2 SFDVKD. CDR3: CATSRGGAYNEQFF. The CDR3 nucleotides read TGTGCCACCTCGAGGGGGGGCGCTTACAATGAGCAGTTCTTC.

This clonotype has at least ten counts. The J gene is TRBJ2-1, the V gene TRBV6-1, with unresolved D. This CDR3 spans 12 amino acids. Trimming shortened V by 2 bases and J by 1 base, and 0 bases separated the two germline ends. Germline-derived CDR1 and CDR2 are MNHNS and SASEGT. As DNA, the CDR3 is TGTGCCAGCAGTGAATCCTACAATGAGCAGTTCTTC. Amino acids: CASSESYNEQFF.

This clonotype appeared a few times. This chain joins TRBV6-1 and TRBJ2-7; 7 bases align to TRBD2. The junction had 12 bases not matched to a gene; V was cut back by 3 bases and J by 4 bases. There are 16 residues in the CDR3. CDR1 and CDR2 (germline): MNHNS, SASEGT. The CDR3: CASSDIRRESVYEQYF. CDR3 bases: TGTGCCAGCAGTGATATAAGGCGGGAGAGTGTATACGAGCAGTACTTC.

The table lists this clonotype with many counts. The J gene is TRBJ2-7, the V gene TRBV29-1; 7 bases are a match to TRBD1. The CDR3 runs to 13 residues. Per the germline V gene, CDR1 is SQVTM and CDR2 is ANQGSEA. J was trimmed by 4 bases and V by 6 bases; bases with no gene match: 9. CDR3 region: CSVARDSRYEQYF. CDR3 DNA sequence: TGCAGCGTAGCCCGGGACAGTCGATACGAGCAGTACTTC.

This clonotype was seen many times. The chain recombines TRBV7-3 with TRBJ2-1; 9 nucleotides agree with TRBD2. The CDR3 is 14 amino acids. Germline loops: CDR1 SGHTA, CDR2 FQGTGA. Trimming took 5 bases from V and 7 from J; bases not matched to a gene: 6. CDR3 bases: TGTGCCAGCAGCGTTAGCGGGGGATTTAATGAGCAGTTCTTC. It codes for CASSVSGGFNEQFF.

The chain links TRBV28 to TRBJ2-4; 8 nucleotides agree with TRBD2. V lost 6 bases to trimming and J lost 8 bases; unmatched junction nucleotides: 3. CDR3 size: 12 residues. Germline lookup yields CDR1 MDHEN and CDR2 SYDVKM. CDR3 DNA: TGTGCCAGCAGCCGGGAGGGCTACATTCAGTACTTC. It is translated as CASSREGYIQYF.

This clonotype has a count of ten or more. The chain carries TRBV28 and TRBJ2-2; no clear D gene. The CDR3 sequence is 12 residues long. CDR1 MDHEN and CDR2 SYDVKM come from the germline V gene. Trimming shortened V by 7 bases and J by 7 bases, and 10 bases separated the two germline ends. The CDR3 region is CASNRVGGELFF. The CDR3 region has the DNA TGTGCCAGCAATCGGGTCGGCGGGGAGCTGTTTTTT.

This clonotype was counted a few times. This rearrangement joins TRBV3-1 to TRBJ1-3; D is ambiguous. The CDR3 length is 16 residues. Germline V gives CDR1 LGHDT, CDR2 YNNKEL (reference sequence). The V and J ends lost 0 bases and 0 bases respectively, with 9 bases between them. The CDR3 region has the DNA TGTGCCAGCAGCCAAGATTTGGGGAGCTCTGGAAACACCATATATTTT. Protein product: CASSQDLGSSGNTIYF.

The rearrangement uses TRBV10-3 and TRBJ2-7; 10 positions agree with TRBD2. Germline CDR1 reads ENHRY; CDR2 reads SYGVKD. The CDR3 runs 13 residues. V was pared by 8 bases and J by 0 bases, with 1 base of the junction left unmatched. The CDR3 loop is CAIGTSASYEQYF. Written as DNA, the CDR3 is TGTGCCATCGGGACTAGCGCCTCCTACGAGCAGTACTTC.

DNA of the CDR3: TGTGCCAGCAGTTACTCTGGACTAGCGGGAGCCAACGAGCAGTACTTC. Translating gives CASSYSGLAGANEQYF. The chain combines TRBV6-6 with TRBJ2-7, with 13 bases that match TRBD2. Germline CDR1 MNHNY, CDR2 SVGAGI (reference sequence). The CDR3 consists of 16 residues. The V segment lost 0 bases and the J segment 5 bases; nucleotides outside the gene matches: 4.

This clonotype occurred a few times. The chain links TRBV4-3 to TRBJ2-7; 8 bases fit TRBD1. Germline lookup yields CDR1 LGHNA and CDR2 YSLEER. The junction had 6 bases not matched to a gene; V was cut back by 1 base and J by 1 base. CDR3 size: 16 residues. CDR3 sequence (DNA): TGCGCCAGCAGCCAAGTGACAGGGGTTTGGTCCTACGAGCAGTACTTC. Translating gives CASSQVTGVWSYEQYF.

This clonotype has only one observation. The genes are TRBV28 and TRBJ2-7, with D perhaps TRBD1 (5 bases). This CDR3 has 12 residues. The germline V gene has CDR1 MDHEN and CDR2 SYDVKM. Trimming took off 7 bases at V and 5 bases at J, with 12 bases between the two ends. The CDR3 loop is CASTQGIHEQYF. In nucleotides, the CDR3 is TGTGCCAGCACCCAGGGAATCCACGAGCAGTACTTC.

The V gene is TRBV29-1, the J gene TRBJ2-1, with TRBD2 matching over 9 bases. Losses at the gene ends were 0 bases for V and 3 bases for J; bases not matched to a gene: 12. CDR3 size: 18 residues. CDR1 is SQVTM, CDR2 ANQGSEA, per germline. In DNA form, the CDR3 reads TGCAGCGTTGAAGATCGGGCGGGAGGGCTCCGATTCTACAATGAGCAGTTCTTC. Protein sequence: CSVEDRAGGLRFYNEQFF.

This clonotype has just a few counts. The rearrangement uses TRBV20-1 and TRBJ1-5; TRBD1 aligns across 7 bases. The ends lost 3 bases at V and 4 bases at J; junction bases unmatched: 6. The germline CDR1 and CDR2 sequences are DFQATT and SNEGSKA (reference sequence). This CDR3 spans 14 amino acids. This CDR3 is CSASRRDSNQPQHF. The DNA for the CDR3 is TGCAGTGCTAGTCGTCGGGACAGTAATCAGCCCCAGCATTTT.

This clonotype was detected a few times. This sequence joins TRBV27 and TRBJ1-2; 9 nucleotides agree with TRBD1. This CDR3 is built from 15 residues. Germline CDR1 is MNHEY and CDR2 is SMNVEV (reference sequence). V trimming: 4 bases; J trimming: 4 bases; junction bases outside the gene matches: 7. This CDR3 reads CASSSQDRGGYGYTF. CDR3 DNA: TGTGCCAGCAGTTCCCAGGACAGGGGAGGCTATGGCTACACCTTC.

This clonotype was counted between two and nine times. V and J are TRBV27 and TRBJ2-3; D unclear. The CDR3 consists of 15 residues. With 7 bases removed from V and 2 bases from J, the gap between germline ends came to 16 bases. The germline V gene has CDR1 MNHEY and CDR2 SMNVEV (reference sequence). DNA of the CDR3: TGTGCCAGCACCCGAGCCGGCCCGACCACAGATACGCAGTATTTT. It translates to CASTRAGPTTDTQYF.